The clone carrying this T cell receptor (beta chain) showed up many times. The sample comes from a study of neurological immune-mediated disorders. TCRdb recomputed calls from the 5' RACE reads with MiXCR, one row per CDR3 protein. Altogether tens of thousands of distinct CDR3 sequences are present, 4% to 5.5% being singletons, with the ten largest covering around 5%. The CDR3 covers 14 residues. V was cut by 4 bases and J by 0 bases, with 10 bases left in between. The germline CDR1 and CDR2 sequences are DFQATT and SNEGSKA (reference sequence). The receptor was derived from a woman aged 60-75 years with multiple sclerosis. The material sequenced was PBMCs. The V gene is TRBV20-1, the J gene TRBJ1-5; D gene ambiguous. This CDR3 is CSATLLDSNQPQHF. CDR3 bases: TGCAGTGCTACTCTTTTGGATAGCAATCAGCCCCAGCATTTT.